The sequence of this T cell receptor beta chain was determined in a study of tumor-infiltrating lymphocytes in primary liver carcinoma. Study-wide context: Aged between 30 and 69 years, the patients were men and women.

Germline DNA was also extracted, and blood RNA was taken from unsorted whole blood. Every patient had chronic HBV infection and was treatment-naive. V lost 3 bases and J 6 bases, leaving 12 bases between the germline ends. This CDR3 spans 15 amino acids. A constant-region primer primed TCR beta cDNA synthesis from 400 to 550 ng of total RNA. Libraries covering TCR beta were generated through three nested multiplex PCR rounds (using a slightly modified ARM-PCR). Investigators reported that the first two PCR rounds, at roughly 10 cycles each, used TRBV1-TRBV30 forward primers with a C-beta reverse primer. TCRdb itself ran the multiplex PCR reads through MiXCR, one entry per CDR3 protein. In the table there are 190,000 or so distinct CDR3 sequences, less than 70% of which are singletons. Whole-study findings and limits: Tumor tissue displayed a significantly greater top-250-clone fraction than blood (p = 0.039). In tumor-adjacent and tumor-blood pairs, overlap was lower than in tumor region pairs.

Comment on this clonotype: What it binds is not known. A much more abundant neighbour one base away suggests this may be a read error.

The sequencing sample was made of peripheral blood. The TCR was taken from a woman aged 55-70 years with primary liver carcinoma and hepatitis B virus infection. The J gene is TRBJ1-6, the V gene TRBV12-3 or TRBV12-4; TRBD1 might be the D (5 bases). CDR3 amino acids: CASSLGRIVNSPLHF. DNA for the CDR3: TGTGCCAGCAGTTTGGGGCGGATAGTTAATTCACCCCTCCACTTT.